The entry below describes one T cell receptor beta chain. This clonotype was counted at least ten times. The target of this receptor is not known. Base qualities are not at hand, and no much larger clone is one base apart. The germline V gene provides CDR1 MRHNA and CDR2 SNTAGT. V ends up 6 bases short and J 2 bases short, with an unmatched junction base count of 3. From its cysteine to its phenylalanine, the CDR3 spans 14 amino acids. The CDR3 DNA has 42 bases and is translated from base 1. The data belong to a study of HIV-infected patients and healthy controls (dated by TCRdb to the mid-2010s). Background on the whole study: CD4 counts rose modestly but significantly in most of the 16 patients after three months of therapy, yet stayed below normal ranges. CD8 counts did not change consistently during early therapy, while the CD4:CD8 ratio increased slightly. An undetectable viral load was attained by 11 of 16 patients by the second bleed and by all patients after a further year of therapy. Patients exhibited no overall T-cell lymphocytopenia, and total CDR3 counts per chain were not significantly different from those of controls. Whether deep TCR repertoire sequencing of small blood samples from HIV patients could capture immune perturbation and reconstitution was tested in the study. Beyond this particular receptor, the publication reports: Significantly different mean usage between HIV-infected patients and controls was observed for eight alpha and eight beta V genes. Only sixteen HIV-infected individuals were processed, which the authors considered a major limit on how widely the findings apply. The therapy captured by the treated samples lasted only around 3 months, arguably too short a period to observe immune reconstitution given low adult thymic output. More CDR3s were shared between individuals among healthy controls than among HIV+ patients, as measured by Jaccard index and by the count of highly shared sequences. The study did not determine donor HLA types. Alpha-chain CDR3s from MAIT cells occurred at high frequency in healthy controls but were severely depleted in HIV+ repertoires. HIV-infected repertoires had significantly higher mean Gini indices than controls, possibly reflecting oligoclonality. Compared with untreated HIV+ repertoires, healthy control repertoires had roughly threefold more distinct CDR3s and higher Shannon diversity. Most CMV-associated CDR3s became more frequent during therapy, although their change was not significant, whereas HIV-associated CDR3s showed a significant decrease in frequency. Slight age and sex profile differences between the study cohorts did not explain the observed diversity differences. Sequencing depth was restricted by the use of whole blood, which also prevented the dynamics of distinct T-cell subpopulations from being separated. In size-matched repertoire data, the apparent post-therapy recovery of the Gini index in HIV-infected patients was not replicated. Pairing of alpha and beta chains was not determined in the samples. Unequal numbers of distinct sequences between patients and controls complicated comparisons, and size-matching overweighted rare events from HIV-infected data.

After antiretroviral therapy began, follow-up blood was collected from HIV-infected patients roughly three months, about 14 weeks, later. Whole blood was used without cell fractionation, so all unsorted peripheral T cells were reflected in the repertoire. For RNA extraction, more than 2 ml of peripheral blood was collected into Tempus tubes. Treatment interruptions were among the grounds for excluding patients from enrollment, as were febrile or AIDS-related illness, tumors, hepatitis B or C coinfection, immunomodulatory therapy and recent vaccination. Residual genomic DNA was removed with the TURBO-DNase kit and globin mRNA was depleted with GLOBINclear. Using SuperScript III with primers targeting the alpha and beta constant regions, 400 to 550 ng of RNA was reverse transcribed. Alpha and beta chain libraries were generated separately via chain-specific third strand synthesis with multiplexing indices. In the protocol, all rearrangements within a chain were amplified with a single primer pair so that primer bias was avoided, and molecular barcodes were added to each cDNA molecule. Purified cDNA was ligated with T4 RNA Ligase 1 onto a 5' RACE adapter bearing a random hexamer and the SP2 sequencing primer site. Second strand synthesis was performed with Phusion polymerase and primed from the SP2 site, and slow temperature ramps were applied to favor optimal annealing. Joined together, two random hexamer sequences that had both been added before amplification formed the 12-nucleotide barcode of each molecule. A brief initial PCR introduced P5 and P7 adapter elements together with a second index, and a roughly 20-cycle amplification PCR using P5s and P7 primers was subsequently performed. In total the libraries went through roughly 29 PCR cycles, after which the libraries were quantified on a Qubit, sized on a Bioanalyzer, and diluted to about 4 nM. Sequencing of the normalized libraries was performed on an Illumina MiSeq with 2 x 250 paired-end kits. Reverse transcription reactions were cleaned up on MinElute columns and eluted into around 9.7 ul Tris-Cl. A 1:1 ratio of AMPure XP beads was used to clean the adapter ligations after they had run for roughly 25 hours at 16 degrees C. The original methods were these. A modified Decombinator that output V, J, insert and barcode information was used to process the demultiplexed FASTQ files. Sequences that shared a barcode but differed from the dominant sequence were treated as errors and discarded, and barcodes were clustered at Levenshtein distance 3 and counted to estimate the original cDNA molecules. Downstream analyses used R packages ineq, vegan, igraph and RCytoscape, with IMGT nomenclature and CDR3 definitions. To avoid skew from clonal expansion, each TCR was counted once, and V gene usage was computed over distinct sequences. Whenever two unique CDR3 amino acid sequences within a donor differed by a single Levenshtein edit, similarity networks linked them. Published HIV-specific CDR3s (around 90 alpha, 700 or so beta) and CMV-specific CDR3s (roughly 14 alpha, a few hundred beta) were compiled and searched for in the repertoires. Random subsampling to size-matched repertoires demonstrated that the decreased diversity in patients did not result from their lower sequence numbers. TCRdb trimmed public reads at Q25 via fastp, called clones via MiXCR and kept in-frame beta chains. Each CDR3 protein gets just one entry, which takes the most common genes and DNA from the rows behind it. The V and J calls shown here were made by TCRdb, not taken from the authors' results. The table for this sample lists about 8,600 distinct CDR3 sequences; approximately 8.3% of them were counted only once. The ten top clones hold approximately 22% of the sample.

This TCR was sampled from an adult with HIV infection. The input for sequencing was blood, taken during antiretroviral therapy. This chain joins TRBV6-4 to TRBJ2-2, with TRBD1 matching 7 junction bases. At the DNA level, the sequence is TGTGCCAGCAGCAGGGACAGAAACACCGGGGAGCTGTTTTTT. The encoded protein is CASSRDRNTGELFF.